This is a list of T cell receptor beta chains from one sample in a study of Graves' ophthalmopathy and Graves' hyperthyroidism. TCRdb re-analysed the multiplex PCR reads in MiXCR, keeping a single row per CDR3 protein. The table lists 620,000 or so distinct CDR3 sequences, about a fifth of them singletons. Sample: peripheral blood. These receptors came from a woman under 30 with stable Graves' hyperthyroidism. Some clones in this sample may be carry-over from other donors' samples. Both conserved end residues are part of each CDR3. A D gene is named only where the DNA matches it firmly. Some rows mark clone size as missing; the rest say once, few, many or name a class of expanded clone.

abundance,j_gene,d_gene,v_gene,CDR3aa,CDR3nt
few,TRBJ1-5,-,TRBV30,CAWGSGIGNQPQHF,TGTGCCTGGGGATCAGGGATTGGCAATCAGCCCCAGCATTTT
-,TRBJ2-7,TRBD2,TRBV28,CASSTGGSGEQYF,TGTGCCAGCAGTACCGGGGGGTCTGGGGAGCAGTACTTC
-,TRBJ1-2,-,TRBV7-2,CASSLAHDGYTF,TGTGCCAGCAGCTTAGCCCACGACGGCTACACCTTC
many,TRBJ2-4,-,TRBV2,CASSGQARDIQYF,TGTGCCAGCAGTGGGCAGGCCCGGGACATTCAGTACTTC
-,TRBJ2-1,TRBD2,TRBV5-1,CASSLLAGGGNEQFF,TGCGCCAGCAGCTTACTAGCGGGAGGTGGCAATGAGCAGTTCTTC
many,TRBJ2-4,TRBD2,TRBV28,CASSFAGGGKNIQYF,TGTGCCAGCAGTTTCGCGGGGGGGGGCAAAAACATTCAGTACTTC
many,TRBJ1-5,TRBD1,TRBV10-1,CASSRIDREGGNQPQHF,TGCGCCAGCAGTAGGATCGACAGGGAGGGAGGCAATCAGCCCCAGCATTTT
few,TRBJ2-2,TRBD1,TRBV4-1,CASRTTGSPNTGELFF,TGCGCCAGCAGAACGACAGGGTCCCCAAACACCGGGGAGCTGTTTTTT
many,TRBJ1-2,-,TRBV20-1,CSARDWTKRLYGYTF,TGCAGTGCTAGAGATTGGACAAAGAGGCTATATGGCTACACCTTC
many,TRBJ1-5,-,TRBV28,CASSFSGGQPQHF,TGTGCCAGCAGTTTTTCCGGGGGTCAGCCCCAGCATTTT
many,TRBJ2-2,-,TRBV4-2,CASSQDTERDTGELFF,TGTGCCAGCAGCCAAGACACTGAGCGGGACACCGGGGAGCTGTTTTTT
few,TRBJ1-5,-,TRBV30,CAWSVQGLGDQPQHF,TGTGCCTGGAGTGTACAGGGACTGGGGGATCAGCCCCAGCATTTT
-,TRBJ2-5,TRBD2,TRBV20-1,CSAISGEETQYF,TGCAGTGCTATAAGCGGGGAAGAGACCCAGTACTTC
-,TRBJ1-6,TRBD1,TRBV11-1,CASSAGTGIPSPLHF,TGTGCCAGCAGCGCGGGGACAGGGATCCCCTCACCCCTCCACTTT
few,TRBJ1-2,-,TRBV6-1,CASSHLLGQGLYGHTF,TGTGCCAGCAGCCACTTGCTTGGGCAGGGCCTCTATGGCCACACCTTC
many,TRBJ2-7,-,TRBV5-1,CASSLESERLYEQYF,TGCGCCAGCAGCTTGGAGTCGGAACGTCTCTACGAGCAGTACTTC
many,TRBJ1-2,-,TRBV9,CASSVVMDFRGYTF,TGTGCCAGCAGCGTAGTGATGGATTTCCGGGGCTACACCTTC
many,TRBJ2-7,TRBD2,TRBV2,CASRLGGASYEQYF,TGTGCCAGCAGACTCGGGGGGGCCTCCTACGAGCAGTACTTC
few,TRBJ1-1,-,TRBV11-2,CASSQALDGEAFF,TGTGCCAGCAGCCAAGCCCTGGACGGTGAAGCTTTCTTT
few,TRBJ1-1,-,TRBV6-1,CASTPTGLNTEAFF,TGTGCCAGCACGCCGACAGGTCTCAACACTGAAGCTTTCTTT
many,TRBJ2-7,-,TRBV30,CATTRTSSYEQYF,TGTGCCACCACCAGGACGAGCTCCTACGAGCAGTACTTC
-,TRBJ1-1,-,TRBV28,CASSNGAREAFF,TGTGCCAGCAGTAACGGGGCGCGGGAAGCTTTCTTT
many,TRBJ1-1,-,TRBV7-9,CASTFVQGTEAFF,TGTGCCAGCACCTTCGTGCAGGGGACAGAAGCTTTCTTT
-,TRBJ1-5,-,TRBV3-1,CASSPTGHTQPQHF,TGTGCCAGCAGCCCAACGGGACACACTCAGCCCCAGCATTTT
-,TRBJ1-5,-,TRBV28,CASSPGGFQAPKTQHF,TGTGCCAGCAGTCCGGGGGGGTTCCAGGCCCCCAAGACCCAGCATTTT
many,TRBJ1-5,-,TRBV12-3/TRBV12-4,CASSSDSRQHF,TGTGCCAGCAGTTCAGACAGTCGACAGCATTTT
many,TRBJ1-2,TRBD1,TRBV5-1,CASSLETGDYGYTF,TGCGCCAGCAGCTTAGAAACAGGGGACTATGGCTACACCTTC